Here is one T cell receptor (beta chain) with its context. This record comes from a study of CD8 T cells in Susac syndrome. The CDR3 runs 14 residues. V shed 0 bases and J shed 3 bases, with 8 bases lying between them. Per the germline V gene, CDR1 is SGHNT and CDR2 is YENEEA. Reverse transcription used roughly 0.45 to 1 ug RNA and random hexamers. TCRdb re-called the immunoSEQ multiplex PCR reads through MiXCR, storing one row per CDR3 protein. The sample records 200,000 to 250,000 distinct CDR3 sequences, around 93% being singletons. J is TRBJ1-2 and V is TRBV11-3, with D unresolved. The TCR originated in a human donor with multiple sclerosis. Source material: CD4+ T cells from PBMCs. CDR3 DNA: TGTGCCAGCAGCTTAGACTGGACGGACTATGGCTACACCTTC. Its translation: CASSLDWTDYGYTF. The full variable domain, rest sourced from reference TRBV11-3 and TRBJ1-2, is EAGVVQSPRYKIIEKKQPVAFWCNPISGHNTLYWYLQNLGQGPELLIRYENEEAVDDSQLPKDRFSAERLKGVDSTLKIQPAELGDSAVYLCASSLDWTDYGYTFGSGTRLTVV.